Given below is one T cell receptor beta chain in context. The data were obtained in a study of blood T cell repertoires in COVID-19. The assay was immunoSEQ multiplex PCR, and TCRdb's table has in-frame clones only and misses some. The data show approximately 250,000 clones, more than 85% seen once. Study members were between 18 and 89 years old and lived in 24 US regions. Cohorts were determined from participant-reported clinical history. Exposed enrollees encountered a COVID-19 case at some point within 2 weeks before study entry. Looked up from germline, CDR1 is SGHVS and CDR2 is FQNEAQ. The CDR3 contains 15 residues. Trimming cost V 5 bases and J 0 bases; bases outside gene matches: 4.

V and J are TRBV7-8 and TRBJ1-1, with 9 bases that match TRBD1. The sequence was collected from a man aged 35-49 years who had been exposed to COVID-19. The sequenced sample consisted of PBMCs or T cells enriched from blood (not recorded which). The CDR3 is CASSTRTGVNTEAFF. The CDR3 DNA sequence: TGTGCCAGCAGCACACGGACAGGGGTGAACACTGAAGCTTTCTTT.